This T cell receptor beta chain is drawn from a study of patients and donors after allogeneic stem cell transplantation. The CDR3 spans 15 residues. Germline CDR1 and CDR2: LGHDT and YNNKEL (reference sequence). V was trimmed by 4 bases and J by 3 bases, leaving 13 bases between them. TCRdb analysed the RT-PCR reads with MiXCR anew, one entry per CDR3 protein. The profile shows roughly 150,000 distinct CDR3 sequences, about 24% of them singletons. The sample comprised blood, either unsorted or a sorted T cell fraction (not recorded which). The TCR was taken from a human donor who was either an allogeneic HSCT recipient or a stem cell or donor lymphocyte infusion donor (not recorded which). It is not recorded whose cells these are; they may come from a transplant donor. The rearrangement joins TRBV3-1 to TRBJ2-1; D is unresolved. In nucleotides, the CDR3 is TGTGCCAGCAGCCTGCAGGTGACATTCTACAATGAGCAGTTCTTC. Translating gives CASSLQVTFYNEQFF.